The T cell receptor beta chain under discussion was sequenced for a study of shared clonotypes between healthy human individuals. Study results and limitations: In the sorted subsets, rarefaction showed sequencing was incomplete despite large depth. Shared clonotypes: roughly 4.7% naive CD4, about 4% naive CD8, 2.3% memory CD4, approximately 0.41% memory CD8.

Sequencing was at deep level. Only in-frame clones appear in the TCRdb table, and some are missing; sequencing was by immunoSEQ multiplex PCR. This table has under 600,000 clones, around 97% appearing once. On this clone: The antigen remains undetermined.

The authors divided CD4+ cells into CD45RA+ naive and CD45RA-negative memory subsets. Germline V gives CDR1 MDHEN, CDR2 SYDVKM. Unmatched junction bases numbered 6, after V lost 5 bases and J lost 3 bases. This CDR3 region has 15 residues. Sequences were obtained from naive CD4+ T cells sorted from blood. Subset of the sample: CD45RA+ positively selected. The chain carries TRBV28 and TRBJ2-5, with 10 bases that match TRBD1. The clonotype comes from a woman aged 25 to 45 in good health. The CDR3 region is CASSKPGQGKETQYF. In DNA form, the CDR3 reads TGTGCCAGCAGTAAACCGGGACAGGGGAAAGAGACCCAGTACTTC. Filled out from reference TRBV28 and TRBJ2-5, the complete variable domain reads DVKVTQSSRYLVKRTGEKVFLECVQDMDHENMFWYRQDPGLGLRLIYFSYDVKMKEKGDIPEGYSVSREKKERFSLILESASTNQTSMYLCASSKPGQGKETQYFGPGTRLLVL.